These 10 T cell receptor beta chains share one sample of origin, sequenced in a study of blood T cells in healthy people across ages. Then a second PCR, running roughly 7 to 11 cycles, was carried out with a sample-barcoded 5' primer and a J-beta primer mix. TCRdb used MiXCR to reprocess the 5' RACE reads, holding one entry per CDR3 protein. The sample has about 1.8 million distinct CDR3 sequences, about 49% seen once. The sequencing input was blood. These TCRs come from a woman in her thirties or forties in good health.

The CDR3: CSGNRGPWETQYF. The CDR3 DNA is TGCAGCGGAAACAGGGGGCCTTGGGAGACCCAGTACTTC. The V gene is TRBV29-1, the J gene TRBJ2-5, with 9 bases that match TRBD1. This CDR3 is built from 13 residues. Trimming cost V 7 bases and J 5 bases; bases outside gene matches: 8. The germline V gene has CDR1 SQVTM and CDR2 ANQGSEA.

The J gene is TRBJ2-2, the V gene TRBV14; TRBD1 is a possible D gene (5 bases). Trimming stripped 2 bases from V and 3 bases from J, with 7 bases between. CDR3 length: 14 amino acids. Germline V lookup: CDR1 SGHDN, CDR2 FVKESK. CDR3 protein: CASSQLTDTGELFF. The CDR3 nucleotides are TGTGCCAGCAGCCAACTGACAGACACCGGGGAGCTGTTTTTT.

The gene calls are TRBV7-9 and TRBJ2-1, with no clear D. This CDR3 contains 12 residues. The germline CDR1 and CDR2 sequences are SEHNR and FQNEAQ (reference sequence). V gave up 6 bases and J gave up 9 bases, with 12 bases separating them. The CDR3 spells CASSRIGSEQFF. In DNA form, the CDR3 reads TGTGCCAGCAGTCGTATCGGAAGTGAGCAGTTCTTC.

The genes are TRBV4-3 and TRBJ2-7; D is uncertain. CDR3 size: 15 residues. Germline CDR1 reads LGHNA; CDR2 reads YSLEER. Trimming took 1 base from V and 0 from J, leaving 10 bases between them. Here the CDR3 reads CASSQGVSSSYEQYF. The CDR3 nucleotides are TGCGCCAGCAGCCAAGGGGTGTCGAGCTCCTACGAGCAGTACTTC.

The V and J genes are TRBV6-6 and TRBJ2-5, with D possibly matching TRBD1 (6 bases). Trimming stripped 6 bases from V and 4 bases from J, with 21 bases between. The CDR3 extends over 16 amino acids. Germline CDR1 and CDR2: MNHNY and SVGAGI (reference sequence). The CDR3 bases are TGTGCCAGCAGCCTCGCCCGCTTACAGGGTTCAGAGACCCAGTACTTC. Its translation is CASSLARLQGSETQYF.

The genes are TRBV7-8 and TRBJ2-5; 7 bases match TRBD1. V lost 6 bases, J lost 2 bases, and 6 bases stayed unmatched. The V gene's germline CDR1 is SGHVS and CDR2 FQNEAQ. CDR3 length: 14 amino acids. This chain's CDR3 is CASRAGTVQETQYF. The CDR3 DNA is TGTGCCAGCAGAGCCGGGACAGTTCAAGAGACCCAGTACTTC.

The rearrangement uses TRBV6-2 or TRBV6-3 and TRBJ2-7, with D possibly matching TRBD2 (6 bases). Germline CDR1 and CDR2: MNHEY and SVGEGT. CDR3 length: 13 amino acids. The ends were cut back, 10 bases at V and 3 bases at J, with 16 bases in the middle. This chain's CDR3 is CATAQLGGYEQYF. CDR3 in DNA: TGTGCCACTGCCCAACTCGGGGGCTACGAGCAGTACTTC.

The J gene is TRBJ2-3, the V gene TRBV24-1; D unclear. There are 14 residues in the CDR3. Germline V lookup: CDR1 KGHDR, CDR2 SFDVKD. The ends were cut back, 1 base at V and 6 bases at J, with 10 bases in the middle. CDR3 sequence (DNA): TGTGCCACCAGTGATTTTCCTCCAACGGATACGCAGTATTTT. Its translation: CATSDFPPTDTQYF.

The rearrangement uses TRBV12-3 or TRBV12-4 and TRBJ1-5, with D possibly TRBD1 on 5 matching bases. The CDR3 sequence is 18 residues long. Trimming took off 5 bases at V and 2 bases at J, with 22 bases between the two ends. The CDR3 DNA sequence: TGTGCCAGCAGTCGCCGGAGGCAGGGTAAGGCGGGCAATCAGCCCCAGCATTTT. Translation: CASSRRRQGKAGNQPQHF.

The V call is TRBV6-2 or TRBV6-3, the J call TRBJ2-7, with D possibly TRBD1 on 5 matching bases. CDR3 length: 17 residues. V was trimmed by 2 bases and J by 4 bases, leaving 21 bases between them. Germline assignment: CDR1 MNHEY and CDR2 SVGEGT. The CDR3 nucleotides read TGTGCCAGCAGTTACGACACCACTCTTAGCAGGGCATACGAGCAGTACTTC. Protein sequence: CASSYDTTLSRAYEQYF.